These T cell receptor beta chains were read from a single sample in a study of blood T cell repertoires in COVID-19. Some clones are missing from TCRdb's copy, which holds only in-frame ones; the method was immunoSEQ multiplex PCR. The repertoire holds roughly 170,000 clones, about 87% seen once, with 25% to 30% in the top ten. Sequencing was performed on peripheral blood. The source is a man in his 60s with acute or convalescent COVID-19. Both conserved end residues are part of each CDR3.

>TRBV18
CASLGQMNTEAFF
>TRBV10-3
CAIQANTEAFF
>TRBV3-1/TRBV3-2
CASSPQNTEAFF
>TRBV5-1
CASSLATRSGTDTQYF
>TRBV5-3
CARSFSGKIAKNIQYF
>TRBV5-4
CASRGQTDTQYF
>TRBV5-8
CASSLDIGTGENTEAFF
>TRBV18
CASSLAGTGGRMNTEAFF
>TRBV5-6
CASSLELAGPFDEQYF
>TRBV19
CASIQPGQYYGYTF
>TRBV19
CASSPGSSGNTIYF
>TRBV5-1
CASSLGRQVPSTDTQYF
>TRBV27
CASSRRLAGAQETQYF
>TRBV11-2
CASSSPTGGETQYF
>TRBV6-5
CASTRGSYGYTF
>TRBV6-5
CATGQQMNQPQHF
>TRBV27
CASSSGAWGNQPQHF